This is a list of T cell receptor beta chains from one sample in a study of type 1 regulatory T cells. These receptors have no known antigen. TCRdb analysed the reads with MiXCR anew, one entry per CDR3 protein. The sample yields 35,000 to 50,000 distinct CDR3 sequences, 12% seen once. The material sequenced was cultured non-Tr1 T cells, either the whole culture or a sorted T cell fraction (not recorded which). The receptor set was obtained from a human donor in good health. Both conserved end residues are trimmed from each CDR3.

CDR3aa: ASRSQGNTEAF
j_gene: TRBJ1-1
v_gene: TRBV7-2

CDR3aa: ATSRFEGADTQY
j_gene: TRBJ2-3
v_gene: TRBV15

CDR3aa: ASSLGRGREQY
j_gene: TRBJ2-7
v_gene: TRBV7-2

CDR3aa: ASSPNTDTQY
j_gene: TRBJ2-3
v_gene: TRBV5-1

CDR3aa: ASSRRDRANNEQF
j_gene: TRBJ2-1
v_gene: TRBV18

CDR3aa: ASSWVRGGEQF
j_gene: TRBJ2-1
v_gene: TRBV6-5

CDR3aa: SAREGGTHQPQH
j_gene: TRBJ1-5
v_gene: TRBV20-1

CDR3aa: ASSLDGIGYEQY
j_gene: TRBJ2-7
v_gene: TRBV12-3/TRBV12-4

CDR3aa: ASSPSGTKETQY
j_gene: TRBJ2-5
v_gene: TRBV3-1

CDR3aa: ASSLLGTDTGELF
j_gene: TRBJ2-2
v_gene: TRBV5-1

CDR3aa: ASSERSRNTEAF
j_gene: TRBJ1-1
v_gene: TRBV12-3/TRBV12-4

CDR3aa: ASREAGGTYEQY
j_gene: TRBJ2-7
v_gene: TRBV28

CDR3aa: ASSSNKNTGELF
j_gene: TRBJ2-2
v_gene: TRBV27

CDR3aa: ASSWQGNLEQY
j_gene: TRBJ2-7
v_gene: TRBV5-1

CDR3aa: ASSLAHPLRVGGELF
j_gene: TRBJ2-2
v_gene: TRBV7-8

CDR3aa: SVDRAGVDTQY
j_gene: TRBJ2-3
v_gene: TRBV29-1

CDR3aa: AISAGLAGWRNEQF
j_gene: TRBJ2-1
v_gene: TRBV10-3

CDR3aa: AISEYPSTDTQY
j_gene: TRBJ2-3
v_gene: TRBV10-3

CDR3aa: ASSLFLAQETQY
j_gene: TRBJ2-5
v_gene: TRBV5-1

CDR3aa: ASSLDGTGGEEQY
j_gene: TRBJ2-7
v_gene: TRBV5-1

CDR3aa: SARHRRTSGTGELF
j_gene: TRBJ2-2
v_gene: TRBV20-1

CDR3aa: ASSFLGTDTQY
j_gene: TRBJ2-3
v_gene: TRBV27

CDR3aa: ASSLPHSYEQY
j_gene: TRBJ2-7
v_gene: TRBV5-6

CDR3aa: AISDRQQNYGYT
j_gene: TRBJ1-2
v_gene: TRBV10-3

CDR3aa: ASSLVEAF
j_gene: TRBJ1-1
v_gene: TRBV12-3/TRBV12-4

CDR3aa: ASSQEVLSSGNTIY
j_gene: TRBJ1-3
v_gene: TRBV3-1

CDR3aa: SARVASSTDTQY
j_gene: TRBJ2-3
v_gene: TRBV20-1

CDR3aa: ASSYPDSYEQY
j_gene: TRBJ2-7
v_gene: TRBV5-4

CDR3aa: ASSLTSYEQY
j_gene: TRBJ2-7
v_gene: TRBV7-9

CDR3aa: TSSQGQQVIQY
j_gene: TRBJ2-4
v_gene: TRBV3-1

CDR3aa: ASSLEDRVVDEQF
j_gene: TRBJ2-1
v_gene: TRBV5-1

CDR3aa: ASSLKRTSGGATYEQY
j_gene: TRBJ2-7
v_gene: TRBV7-2

CDR3aa: ASSRGTPTNEKLF
j_gene: TRBJ1-4
v_gene: TRBV4-2

CDR3aa: ASSLTGGAGEAF
j_gene: TRBJ1-1
v_gene: TRBV7-3

CDR3aa: ASSSSPRTRKRNEQF
j_gene: TRBJ2-1
v_gene: TRBV21-1

CDR3aa: SASRPLDEQY
j_gene: TRBJ2-7
v_gene: TRBV20-1

CDR3aa: SARLAGDNEQF
j_gene: TRBJ2-1
v_gene: TRBV20-1

CDR3aa: ATSDPGLAGGPCNEQF
j_gene: TRBJ2-1
v_gene: TRBV24-1

CDR3aa: SVQSGTHNEQF
j_gene: TRBJ2-1
v_gene: TRBV29-1

CDR3aa: ASSLSASTDTQY
j_gene: TRBJ2-3
v_gene: TRBV5-1

CDR3aa: ASSLKSTGQGSSGETQY
j_gene: TRBJ2-5
v_gene: TRBV27

CDR3aa: ASRGANEKLF
j_gene: TRBJ1-4
v_gene: TRBV28

CDR3aa: ASSYPRLANEQF
j_gene: TRBJ2-1
v_gene: TRBV12-3/TRBV12-4

CDR3aa: ASSPTTATNEKLF
j_gene: TRBJ1-4
v_gene: TRBV12-3/TRBV12-4

CDR3aa: ASSLTGHNQETQY
j_gene: TRBJ2-5
v_gene: TRBV5-1

CDR3aa: ASSLGTAVSYEQY
j_gene: TRBJ2-7
v_gene: TRBV5-1

CDR3aa: AISELDEQF
j_gene: TRBJ2-1
v_gene: TRBV10-3

CDR3aa: SARKGTYYEQY
j_gene: TRBJ2-7
v_gene: TRBV20-1

CDR3aa: SAQRPTGNQPQH
j_gene: TRBJ1-5
v_gene: TRBV20-1

CDR3aa: ASSDTNPGGWY
j_gene: TRBJ2-3
v_gene: TRBV28

CDR3aa: ASSLPGTSGSSYNEQF
j_gene: TRBJ2-1
v_gene: TRBV7-3

CDR3aa: SAGLAGYNEQF
j_gene: TRBJ2-1
v_gene: TRBV20-1

CDR3aa: ASSLKGVNSGNTIY
j_gene: TRBJ1-3
v_gene: TRBV2

CDR3aa: ASSRAGGQGYTEAF
j_gene: TRBJ1-1
v_gene: TRBV21-1

CDR3aa: SAQGAGDPYEQF
j_gene: TRBJ2-1
v_gene: TRBV20-1

CDR3aa: SVAGGFDGYT
j_gene: TRBJ1-2
v_gene: TRBV29-1

CDR3aa: AWRTSGRVTYNEQF
j_gene: TRBJ2-1
v_gene: TRBV30

CDR3aa: ASSLPGGYGYT
j_gene: TRBJ1-2
v_gene: TRBV5-4

CDR3aa: ASSPSWESPLH
j_gene: TRBJ1-6
v_gene: TRBV11-2

CDR3aa: SASRGVGAIQY
j_gene: TRBJ2-4
v_gene: TRBV20-1